This T cell receptor beta chain derives from a study of cytomegalovirus exposure and HLA in healthy donors. As for the study in general: Caucasian-associated ancestry cluster membership applied to 75% to 85% of over 350 genotyped donors.

These donors counted as nominally healthy when sampled, but unrecorded immune exposures were likely. The PCR made use of 60 Vbeta and 13 Jbeta primers. The repertoire was sequenced with immunoSEQ multiplex PCR; TCRdb's copy has only in-frame clones and lacks some. The sample consists of 150,000 to 250,000 clones, about four fifths of them appearing once. The V gene's germline CDR1 is LGHNA and CDR2 YSLEER. V was pared by 4 bases and J by 0 bases, with 4 bases of the junction left unmatched. The CDR3 runs to 17 residues. This sequence was found in a girl under 18 in good health and CMV-seropositive. Material for sequencing was PBMCs. The V call is TRBV4-3, the J call TRBJ2-6; TRBD1 matches 9 bases. Here the CDR3 reads CASSRGQGFSGANVLTF. The CDR3 nucleotides are TGCGCCAGCAGCCGTGGACAGGGGTTCTCTGGGGCCAACGTCCTGACTTTC.